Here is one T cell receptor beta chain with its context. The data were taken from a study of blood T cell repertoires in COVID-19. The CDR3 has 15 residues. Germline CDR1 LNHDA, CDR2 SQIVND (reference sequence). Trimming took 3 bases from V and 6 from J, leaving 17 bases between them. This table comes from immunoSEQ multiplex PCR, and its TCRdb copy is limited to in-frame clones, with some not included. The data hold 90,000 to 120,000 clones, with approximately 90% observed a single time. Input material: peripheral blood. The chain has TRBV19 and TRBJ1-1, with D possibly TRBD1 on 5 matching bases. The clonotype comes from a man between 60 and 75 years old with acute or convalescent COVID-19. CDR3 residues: CASSIPQGGEPEAFF. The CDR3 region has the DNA TGTGCCAGTAGTATTCCCCAGGGCGGGGAACCTGAAGCTTTCTTT.